Each of the 17 T cell receptor beta chains below was sequenced from the same sample in a study of blood T cell repertoires in COVID-19. Libraries were prepared by immunoSEQ multiplex PCR; TCRdb keeps only in-frame clonotypes and omits some of them. The sample contains about 73,000 clones, roughly 88% of which appear only once. Material for sequencing was peripheral blood. The receptors here all came from a man aged 80 or over with active or convalescent COVID-19.

V usage is TRBV28 and J usage is TRBJ1-5, with 9 bases that match TRBD1. This CDR3 comprises 14 residues. Trimming took 6 bases from V and 7 from J; bases not matched to a gene: 7. Per germline, CDR1 MDHEN and CDR2 SYDVKM. The CDR3 protein is CASRSGTGFQPQHF. CDR3 DNA: TGTGCCAGCAGGTCCGGGACAGGGTTCCAGCCCCAGCATTTT.

The chain joins TRBV5-4 to TRBJ1-5; D not resolved. The CDR3 has 15 residues. V lost 5 bases to trimming and J lost 2 bases, with 14 bases between them. Germline V CDR1 and CDR2: SGHNT, YYREEE (reference sequence). The CDR3 nucleotides read TGTGCCAGCAGTTACGGACTATCCGGCAATCAGCCCCAGCATTTT. Protein: CASSYGLSGNQPQHF.

The chain joins TRBV2 to TRBJ2-5; TRBD1 matches 11 bases. This CDR3 spans 12 amino acids. The germline V gene encodes CDR1 SNHLY and CDR2 FYNNEI. Germline trimming cut 8 bases from V and 4 bases from J; bases unmatched to any gene: 0. The CDR3 spells CASGQGAETQYF. For the CDR3, the DNA is TGTGCCAGCGGACAGGGGGCAGAGACCCAGTACTTC.

This rearrangement joins TRBV5-5 to TRBJ1-2; 9 bases fit TRBD1. This CDR3 region has 15 residues. Unmatched junction bases numbered 8, after V lost 3 bases and J lost 5 bases. Germline loops: CDR1 SGHKS, CDR2 YYEKEE (reference sequence). The CDR3, as DNA: TGTGCCAGCAGCTCATCACAGGGGGCCTCTTATGGCTACACCTTC. As protein: CASSSSQGASYGYTF. Together with reference TRBV5-5 and TRBJ1-2, the CDR3 gives the full variable domain: DAGVTQSPTHLIKTRGQQVTLRCSPISGHKSVSWYQQVLGQGPQFIFQYYEKEERGRGNFPDRFSARQFPNYSSELNVNALLLGDSALYLCASSSSQGASYGYTFGSGTRLTVV.

The sample holds one count of this clone. The chain has TRBV19 and TRBJ1-1; the match to TRBD1 covers 7 bases. From germline, CDR1 is LNHDA and CDR2 SQIVND (reference sequence). The CDR3 loop spans 18 amino acids. J was trimmed by 0 bases and V by 7 bases; bases with no gene match: 17. CDR3 amino acids: CASTQPSTGIRMNTEAFF. The CDR3 DNA is TGTGCCAGTACTCAACCATCGACAGGGATCAGAATGAACACTGAAGCTTTCTTT.

The V and J genes are TRBV7-2 and TRBJ2-7; tentatively, D is TRBD2 (6 bases). The CDR3 length is 15 residues. V lost 3 bases and J 1 base, leaving 13 bases between the germline ends. Germline V gene lookup returns CDR1 SGHTA and CDR2 FQGNSA. This CDR3 reads CASSFGVAASYEQYF. In DNA form, the CDR3 reads TGTGCCAGCAGCTTTGGGGTAGCGGCTTCCTACGAGCAGTACTTC.

The sample holds one count of this clone. This sequence joins TRBV3-1 (or the pseudogene TRBV3-2) and TRBJ2-3; D gene unclear. Germline values: CDR1 LGHDT, CDR2 YNNKEL (reference sequence). This CDR3 contains 14 residues. Trimming took 0 bases from V and 0 from J, leaving 4 bases between them. This chain's CDR3 is CASSQDLSTDTQYF. DNA of the CDR3: TGTGCCAGCAGCCAAGATCTAAGCACAGATACGCAGTATTTT.

The gene calls are TRBV29-1 and TRBJ2-2, with TRBD1 as a possible D gene (5 bases). The V end lost 4 bases, the J end lost 5 bases, and 14 bases lay between the germline ends. Germline assignment: CDR1 SQVTM and CDR2 ANQGSEA. There are 14 residues in the CDR3. In DNA, the CDR3 is TGCAGCGTTGTGGACATTCTGGGTACCGGGGAGCTGTTTTTT. Its translation is CSVVDILGTGELFF.

The rearrangement uses TRBV5-4 and TRBJ2-4; no clear D. V lost 1 base to trimming and J lost 0 bases, with 8 bases between them. The germline CDR1 and CDR2 sequences are SGHNT and YYREEE (reference sequence). CDR3 length: 15 residues. CDR3 DNA sequence: TGTGCCAGCAGCTTGCCTAGTATAGCCAAAAACATTCAGTACTTC. Protein product: CASSLPSIAKNIQYF.

This sequence joins TRBV30 and TRBJ2-3; D remains unclear. The CDR3 extends over 11 amino acids. Trimming removed 6 bases at V and 2 bases at J, with 6 bases between. Germline loops: CDR1 GTSNPN, CDR2 SVGIG (reference sequence). This CDR3 is CACSYTDTQYF. As DNA, the CDR3 is TGTGCCTGTTCCTACACAGATACGCAGTATTTT.

The chain is built from TRBV4-2 and TRBJ2-1, with D hard to call. CDR1 is LGHNA and CDR2 is YNFKEQ in the germline V gene. The CDR3 length is 14 residues. Deletions cut 6 bases from V and 5 bases from J, with 14 bases between. As DNA, the CDR3 is TGTGCCAGCAGTCTCCGAGACTTCAACAATGAGCAGTTCTTC. This sequence encodes CASSLRDFNNEQFF.

This clone showed up just once. This chain uses TRBV12-3 or TRBV12-4 with TRBJ2-7; TRBD2 agrees at 8 bases. The CDR3 is made up of 13 amino acids. The junction had 8 bases not matched to a gene; V was cut back by 9 bases and J by 4 bases. This chain's CDR3 is CASKSSGSYEQYF. The CDR3 DNA reads TGTGCCAGTAAGTCCAGCGGGAGTTACGAGCAGTACTTC.

This clone turned up a few times. V is TRBV14 and J is TRBJ1-2; 8 nucleotides match TRBD1. Looked up from germline, CDR1 is SGHDN and CDR2 is FVKESK. Unmatched junction bases numbered 15, after V lost 4 bases and J lost 8 bases. The CDR3 length is 16 residues. The CDR3 loop reads CASSPLQGAAGRGYTF. The CDR3 DNA follows: TGTGCCAGCAGCCCCCTTCAGGGGGCCGCGGGAAGGGGCTACACCTTC.

The chain recombines TRBV2 with TRBJ2-2; the match to TRBD1 covers 9 bases. The trim removed 6 bases at V and 6 bases at J, leaving 8 bases unmatched. The length of the CDR3 is 15 residues. Germline V gene data show CDR1 as SNHLY and CDR2 as FYNNEI. The CDR3 here is CASSRDRAGSGELFF. The CDR3 DNA follows: TGTGCCAGCAGCCGGGACAGGGCAGGATCCGGGGAGCTGTTTTTT.

The V and J genes are TRBV30 and TRBJ1-1; 7 positions agree with TRBD1. Germline V gene data show CDR1 as GTSNPN and CDR2 as SVGIG (reference sequence). Losses at the gene ends were 4 bases for V and 6 bases for J; bases not matched to a gene: 8. There are 13 residues in the CDR3. This CDR3 is CAWTRQGSAEAFF. The CDR3 DNA is TGTGCCTGGACTAGACAGGGAAGTGCTGAAGCTTTCTTT.

The CDR3 protein is CASSFAGQGFGYTF. The CDR3 DNA is TGTGCCAGCAGCTTTGCGGGACAGGGGTTTGGCTACACCTTC. V is TRBV12-1 and J is TRBJ1-2; the D call of TRBD1 is as the table states it, not checked on the DNA. TRBV12-1 is deemed a pseudogene. The CDR3 spans 14 residues.

The chain joins TRBV12-3 or TRBV12-4 to TRBJ2-7, with 7 nucleotides matching TRBD2. The CDR3 runs 13 residues. The V and J ends lost 3 bases and 2 bases, in that order; junction bases with no gene match: 1. The CDR3 DNA follows: TGTGCCAGCAGTTTGCGGGGGACCTACGAGCAGTACTTC. It specifies CASSLRGTYEQYF.